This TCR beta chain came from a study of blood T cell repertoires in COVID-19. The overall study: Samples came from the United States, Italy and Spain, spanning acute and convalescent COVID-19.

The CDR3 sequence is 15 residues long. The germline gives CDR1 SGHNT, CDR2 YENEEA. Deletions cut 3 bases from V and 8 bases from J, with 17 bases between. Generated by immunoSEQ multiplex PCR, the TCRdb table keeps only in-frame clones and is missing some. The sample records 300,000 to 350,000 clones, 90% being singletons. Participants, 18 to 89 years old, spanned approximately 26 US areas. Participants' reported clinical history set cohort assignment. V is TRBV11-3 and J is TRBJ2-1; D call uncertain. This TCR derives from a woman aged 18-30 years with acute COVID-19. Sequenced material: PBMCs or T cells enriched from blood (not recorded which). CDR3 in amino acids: CASSFDGPKVDEQFF. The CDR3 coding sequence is TGTGCCAGCAGCTTTGATGGGCCTAAAGTAGATGAGCAGTTCTTC. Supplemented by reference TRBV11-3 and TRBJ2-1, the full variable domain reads EAGVVQSPRYKIIEKKQPVAFWCNPISGHNTLYWYLQNLGQGPELLIRYENEEAVDDSQLPKDRFSAERLKGVDSTLKIQPAELGDSAVYLCASSFDGPKVDEQFFGPGTRLTVL.